The 25 T cell receptor beta chains in this list originate from one sample, sequenced in a study of blood T cell repertoires in COVID-19 (TCRdb year 2020). Library construction relied on the immunoSEQ multiplex PCR assay. Here the immuneACCESS table is served through TCRdb, limited to in-frame sequences with V and J called. Missing clones are a known gap in these copies; in checked studies unresolved V genes cover under half, and the rest lacks a known reason. This sample lists some 120,000 clones; 75% to 85% were detected once. About 40% of the sample goes to the ten largest clones. The specimen sequenced was peripheral blood. These receptors were obtained from a middle-aged man with active or convalescent COVID-19.

Only one count was recorded for this clone. The chain recombines TRBV6-2 or TRBV6-3 with TRBJ1-1, with TRBD1 matching 12 bases. Trimming at V came to 6 bases and at J to 0 bases, leaving 5 bases not matched to a gene. This CDR3 spans 16 amino acids. From germline, CDR1 is MNHEY and CDR2 SVGEGT. The CDR3 sequence: CASSPGTGGMNTEAFF. The CDR3 region has the DNA TGTGCCAGCAGCCCCGGGACAGGGGGCATGAACACTGAAGCTTTCTTT.

The V and J genes are TRBV28 and TRBJ2-2, with a weak D call TRBD2 (6 bases). This CDR3 has 18 residues. Looked up from germline, CDR1 is MDHEN and CDR2 is SYDVKM. V was trimmed by 1 base and J by 2 bases, leaving 17 bases between them. CDR3 sequence reads: CASSLLGSGGLNTGELFF. The CDR3 region has the DNA TGTGCCAGCAGTTTATTGGGGAGTGGAGGGCTTAACACCGGGGAGCTGTTTTTT. Full variable domain (outside the CDR3, taken from reference TRBV28 and TRBJ2-2): DVKVTQSSRYLVKRTGEKVFLECVQDMDHENMFWYRQDPGLGLRLIYFSYDVKMKEKGDIPEGYSVSREKKERFSLILESASTNQTSMYLCASSLLGSGGLNTGELFFGEGSRLTVL.

The chain recombines TRBV5-1 with TRBJ2-7; D unresolved. The CDR3 is 14 residues long. CDR1 SGHRS and CDR2 YFSETQ come from the germline V gene. Trimming shortened V by 0 bases and J by 3 bases, and 10 bases separated the two germline ends. CDR3 protein: CASSLAGFFYEQYF. CDR3 bases: TGCGCCAGCAGCTTGGCCGGGTTCTTCTACGAGCAGTACTTC.

The chain employs TRBV5-1 and TRBJ2-7, with 12 bases that match TRBD2. The CDR3 covers 14 residues. With V trimmed by 1 base and J by 7 bases, 3 bases remained unmatched. Per the germline V gene, CDR1 is SGHRS and CDR2 is YFSETQ. CDR3 loop: CASSLNLAGGEQYF. For the CDR3, the DNA is TGCGCCAGCAGCTTGAACCTAGCGGGAGGGGAGCAGTACTTC. The complete variable domain, with remaining parts taken from reference TRBV5-1 and TRBJ2-7, reads KAGVTQTPRYLIKTRGQQVTLSCSPISGHRSVSWYQQTPGQGLQFLFEYFSETQRNKGNFPGRFSGRQFSNSRSEMNVSTLELGDSALYLCASSLNLAGGEQYFGPGTRLTVT.

The rearrangement links TRBV14 to TRBJ1-2; the D gene is possibly TRBD1 (5 bases). The CDR3 extends over 14 amino acids. Trimming stripped 3 bases from V and 4 bases from J, with 12 bases between. Germline CDR1 reads SGHDN; CDR2 reads FVKESK. CDR3 protein: CASSHAQGRYGYTF. In DNA form, the CDR3 reads TGTGCCAGCAGCCACGCTCAGGGTCGCTATGGCTACACCTTC.

This chain connects TRBV5-5 to TRBJ2-3; D possibly corresponds to TRBD2 (7 bases). V lost 4 bases and J 6 bases, leaving 18 bases between the germline ends. From germline, CDR1 is SGHKS and CDR2 YYEKEE (reference sequence). This CDR3 is 15 amino acids long. CDR3 sequence: CASSPPGGSGDTQYF. The CDR3 coding sequence is TGTGCCAGCAGCCCCCCGGGGGGCTCCGGGGATACGCAGTATTTT.

This chain links TRBV24-1 with TRBJ1-2; D is possibly TRBD1 (6 bases). The V gene lost 4 bases and the J gene lost 6 bases, with 14 bases spanning the gap. The CDR3 runs to 14 residues. CDR1 is KGHDR and CDR2 is SFDVKD in the germline V gene. CDR3 sequence: CATSDAGTMNGYTF. CDR3 in DNA: TGTGCCACCAGTGACGCCGGGACAATGAATGGCTACACCTTC.

The chain has TRBV5-8 and TRBJ1-6; TRBD1 agrees at 7 bases. The junction had 6 bases not matched to a gene; V was cut back by 5 bases and J by 7 bases. The CDR3 is 14 amino acids. Germline loops: CDR1 SGHTS, CDR2 YDEGEE. The CDR3 region is CASSPGTANSPLHF. DNA of the CDR3: TGTGCCAGCAGTCCCGGGACAGCGAATTCACCCCTCCACTTT.

The chain links TRBV15 to TRBJ2-1; D unclear. Germline CDR1 is LNHNV and CDR2 is YYDKDF (reference sequence). Trimming took 0 bases from V and 2 from J, leaving 5 bases between them. CDR3 length: 14 residues. The DNA of the CDR3 is TGTGCCACCAGCAGAGAGCCAGCCTACAATGAGCAGTTCTTC. Translated, it gives CATSREPAYNEQFF.

This chain links TRBV2 with TRBJ1-5; 7 bases fit TRBD1. This CDR3 contains 15 residues. V lost 6 bases, J lost 3 bases, and 8 bases stayed unmatched. The germline V gene has CDR1 SNHLY and CDR2 FYNNEI. CDR3 nucleotide sequence: TGTGCCAGCAGCTTTACAGGGGCCCCCAATCAGCCCCAGCATTTT. This codes for CASSFTGAPNQPQHF.

This sequence joins TRBV12-3 or TRBV12-4 and TRBJ1-2; the D is unclear. Between the trimmed V and J ends, which lost 6 bases and 5 bases, there was a span of 7 bases. The CDR3 is 11 amino acids. This chain's CDR3 is CASSSRYGYTF. In DNA form, the CDR3 reads TGTGCCAGCAGCTCACGGTATGGCTACACCTTC.

The V and J genes are TRBV2 and TRBJ1-2; 7 bases line up with TRBD1. Germline loops: CDR1 SNHLY, CDR2 FYNNEI. The CDR3 sequence is 13 residues long. J gave up 2 bases and V 10 bases, and 7 bases lay outside the gene matches. CDR3 amino acids: CATSLDRNYGYTF. The CDR3 DNA is TGTGCCACCTCGCTGGACAGGAACTATGGCTACACCTTC.

V usage is TRBV19 and J usage is TRBJ2-1, with TRBD2 matching 8 bases. Germline CDR1 and CDR2: LNHDA and SQIVND (reference sequence). J gave up 7 bases and V 7 bases, and 15 bases lay outside the gene matches. The CDR3 sequence is 16 residues long. The CDR3 is CASTNRIFGGGNEQFF. CDR3 sequence (DNA): TGTGCCAGTACCAACCGCATCTTCGGGGGGGGGAATGAGCAGTTCTTC.

The chain recombines TRBV6-6 with TRBJ2-7, with TRBD1 as a possible D gene (5 bases). CDR1 and CDR2 from the germline V gene are MNHNY and SVGAGI (reference sequence). This CDR3 spans 13 amino acids. Trimming left V 5 bases short and J 1 base short, with 9 bases between. The CDR3 DNA sequence: TGTGCCAGCAGTACCGACAGTTCCTACGAGCAGTACTTC. This translates into CASSTDSSYEQYF.

The chain joins TRBV28 to TRBJ1-5; D is perhaps TRBD1 (5 bases). Germline V gives CDR1 MDHEN, CDR2 SYDVKM. The CDR3 is 17 amino acids. Trimming removed 2 bases at V and 5 bases at J, with 19 bases between. The CDR3 loop reads CASSLSSGRANHQPQHF. CDR3 coding DNA: TGTGCCAGCAGTTTAAGTTCTGGCAGGGCCAACCATCAGCCCCAGCATTTT.

This clone was counted only a few times. The chain is built from TRBV5-1 and TRBJ1-6; a weak D match, TRBD1 (5 bases). V gave up 4 bases and J gave up 6 bases, with 17 bases separating them. The CDR3 runs 16 residues. Germline V CDR1 and CDR2: SGHRS, YFSETQ. The CDR3 protein is CASSQDSPRANSPLHF. The CDR3 DNA is TGCGCCAGCAGCCAAGACAGCCCCCGGGCTAATTCACCCCTCCACTTT.

The gene calls are TRBV27 and TRBJ1-6; 11 bases line up with TRBD1. CDR3 length equals 14 residues. Per germline, CDR1 MNHEY and CDR2 SMNVEV (reference sequence). J gave up 10 bases and V 3 bases, and 2 bases lay outside the gene matches. CDR3 sequence: CASSLGTGGSPLHF. CDR3 in DNA: TGTGCCAGCAGTTTGGGGACAGGGGGATCACCCCTCCACTTT.

This clone showed up just a few times. V gene TRBV5-1 combines with J gene TRBJ2-5; 7 bases line up with TRBD1. CDR1 SGHRS and CDR2 YFSETQ come from the germline V gene. With V trimmed by 6 bases and J by 1 base, 9 bases remained unmatched. CDR3 length: 15 residues. This CDR3 reads CASNAGGGIQETQYF. The CDR3 coding sequence is TGCGCCAGCAACGCAGGGGGTGGGATCCAAGAGACCCAGTACTTC. The entire variable domain, with the rest obtained from reference TRBV5-1 and TRBJ2-5, is as follows: KAGVTQTPRYLIKTRGQQVTLSCSPISGHRSVSWYQQTPGQGLQFLFEYFSETQRNKGNFPGRFSGRQFSNSRSEMNVSTLELGDSALYLCASNAGGGIQETQYFGPGTRLLVL.

The chain is built from TRBV30 and TRBJ1-1; 7 bases map to TRBD1. Germline CDR1 GTSNPN, CDR2 SVGIG (reference sequence). Trimming took 2 bases from V and 8 from J; bases not matched to a gene: 8. The CDR3 length is 13 residues. The CDR3 protein is CAWSLPGQMEAFF. CDR3 sequence (DNA): TGTGCCTGGAGTCTTCCGGGACAGATGGAAGCTTTCTTT.

The sample holds a few counts of this clone. This chain connects TRBV12-5 to TRBJ1-2; D gene ambiguous. CDR3 length: 14 residues. Trimming took off 6 bases at V and 8 bases at J, with 19 bases between the two ends. CDR1 is LGHNT, CDR2 FRNRAP, per germline. CDR3 protein: CASGLTGGSMGYTF. The CDR3 nucleotides read TGTGCTAGTGGCCTGACGGGTGGTTCTATGGGCTACACCTTC.

This rearrangement joins TRBV5-1 to TRBJ2-5; 8 bases agree with TRBD1. CDR1 SGHRS and CDR2 YFSETQ come from the germline V gene. CDR3 length equals 14 residues. V shed 4 bases, J shed 4 bases, and the junction held 6 bases outside the gene matches. As DNA, the CDR3 is TGCGCCAGCAGCAGAGGACAGGGAGGAGAGACCCAGTACTTC. Translation: CASSRGQGGETQYF.

The chain recombines TRBV6-5 with TRBJ2-7; tentatively, D is TRBD1 (5 bases). The CDR3 length is 13 residues. Germline assignment: CDR1 MNHEY and CDR2 SVGAGI. Trimming pared 8 bases from V and 8 bases from J, leaving 19 bases between. The CDR3 nucleotides are TGTGCCAGCTGGGGCGGAGCCCCCTATCAGCAGTACTTC. Encoded protein: CASWGGAPYQQYF.

This chain connects TRBV9 to TRBJ1-5; D is unresolved. Germline CDR1 is SGDLS and CDR2 is YYNGEE. This CDR3 comprises 13 residues. Trimming stripped 0 bases from V and 8 bases from J, with 9 bases between. The CDR3 bases are TGTGCCAGCAGCGTAGGGGCTTCGGAGCCCCAGCATTTT. Protein sequence: CASSVGASEPQHF.

The chain joins TRBV5-6 to TRBJ1-3; D possibly corresponds to TRBD1 (5 bases). Germline values: CDR1 SGHDT, CDR2 YYEEEE. V was clipped by 4 bases and J by 0 bases, with 8 bases between them. The CDR3 has 14 residues. The CDR3 protein is CASSATASGNTIYF. The CDR3, as DNA: TGTGCCAGCAGCGCGACAGCCTCTGGAAACACCATATATTTT.

Here the CDR3 DNA reads TGTGCCAGCAGCTCGAGGGGGTACACCGGGGAGCTGTTTTTT. Protein: CASSSRGYTGELFF. V is TRBV7-9 and J is TRBJ2-2; D perhaps matches TRBD1 (6 bases). The CDR3 spans 14 residues. With 4 bases removed from V and 3 bases from J, the gap between germline ends came to 9 bases. Germline CDR1 is SEHNR and CDR2 is FQNEAQ (reference sequence).